This TCR beta chain was retrieved from a study of Ad26.COV2.S vaccination and SARS-CoV-2 variants. Whole-study context: A COV1001 Ad26.COV2.S trial-arm participant provided the sample. Broader study findings: Similar non-spike TCR breadth was seen in vaccine and placebo recipients. Recipients given vaccine exceeded placebo recipients in spike-specific TCR breadth.

Regarding treatment: 15 to 20 received Ad26.COV2.S at low or high dose, single or two shots; roughly five received placebo; per-sample allocation not given. The samples date from day 63 after the first vaccine or placebo injection. In the case of this clone: What it recognizes is unknown.

Sequencing used immunoSEQ multiplex PCR; TCRdb keeps in-frame clones, though not all of them. The sample has approximately 280,000 clones, about 89% seen once. The CDR3 length is 14 residues. The ends were cut back, 2 bases at V and 1 base at J, with 6 bases in the middle. The germline V gene has CDR1 MDHEN and CDR2 SYDVKM. Here the sequenced sample was peripheral blood, taken in a trial of Ad26.COV2.S vaccine versus placebo. The origin of this receptor is a person aged 18-65 years who received the Ad26.COV2.S COVID-19 vaccine or a placebo. The chain is built from TRBV28 and TRBJ1-3; no clear D gene. CDR3 region: CASSLGMSGNTIYF. In DNA form, the CDR3 reads TGTGCCAGCAGTTTAGGAATGTCTGGAAACACCATATATTTT.